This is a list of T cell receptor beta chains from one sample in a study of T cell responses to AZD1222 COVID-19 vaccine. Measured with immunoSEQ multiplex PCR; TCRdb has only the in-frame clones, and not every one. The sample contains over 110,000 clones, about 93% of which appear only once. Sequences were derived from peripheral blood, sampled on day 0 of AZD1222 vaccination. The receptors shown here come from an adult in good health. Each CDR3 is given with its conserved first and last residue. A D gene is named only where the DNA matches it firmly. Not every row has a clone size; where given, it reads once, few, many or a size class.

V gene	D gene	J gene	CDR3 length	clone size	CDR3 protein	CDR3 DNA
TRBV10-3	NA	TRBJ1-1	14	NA	CAISESPGNTEAFF	TGTGCCATCAGTGAGTCTCCAGGGAACACTGAAGCTTTCTTT
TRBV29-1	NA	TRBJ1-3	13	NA	CSVDEAGKGTIYF	TGCAGCGTTGATGAGGCAGGAAAAGGCACCATATATTTT
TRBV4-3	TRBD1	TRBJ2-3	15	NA	CASSLTGAPTDTQYF	TGCGCCAGCAGCTTAACAGGGGCCCCCACAGATACGCAGTATTTT
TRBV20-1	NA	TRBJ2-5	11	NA	CSARVRETQYF	TGCAGTGCTAGAGTGAGGGAGACCCAGTACTTC
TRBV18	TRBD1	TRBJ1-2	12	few	CASSATGDGYTF	TGTGCCAGCTCAGCCACAGGGGATGGCTACACCTTC
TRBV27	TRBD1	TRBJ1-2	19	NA	CASSSTYRDRGGSDYGYTF	TGTGCCAGCAGTTCGACCTACCGGGACAGGGGGGGAAGTGACTATGGCTACACCTTC
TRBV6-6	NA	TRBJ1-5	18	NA	CASSHHPSGYEGNQPQHF	TGTGCCAGCAGTCACCACCCAAGTGGCTATGAGGGCAATCAGCCCCAGCATTTT
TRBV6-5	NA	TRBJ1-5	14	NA	CASRLKRSGQPQHF	TGTGCCAGCAGACTTAAGAGGTCGGGCCAGCCCCAGCATTTT
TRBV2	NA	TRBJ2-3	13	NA	CASSGQSTDTQYF	TGTGCCAGCAGCGGACAGTCCACAGATACGCAGTATTTT
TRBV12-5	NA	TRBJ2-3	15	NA	CASGRRGPSTDTQYF	TGTGCTAGTGGCCGGCGGGGGCCTAGCACAGATACGCAGTATTTT
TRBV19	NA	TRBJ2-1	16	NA	CASSIVFLRTYNEQFF	TGTGCCAGTAGTATAGTCTTTCTTAGGACCTACAATGAGCAGTTCTTC
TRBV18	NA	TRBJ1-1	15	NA	CASSPLDHRDTEAFF	TGTGCCAGCTCACCACTCGACCACAGGGACACTGAAGCTTTCTTT
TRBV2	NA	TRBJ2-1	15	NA	CASSEGPSLYNEQFF	TGTGCCAGCAGTGAAGGCCCCTCACTTTACAATGAGCAGTTCTTC
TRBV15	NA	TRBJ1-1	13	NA	CATMESSDTEAFF	TGTGCCACCATGGAGAGTTCTGACACTGAAGCTTTCTTT
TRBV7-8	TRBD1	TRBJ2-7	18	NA	CASSSGGQGTTNSYEQYF	TGTGCCAGCAGCTCAGGGGGACAGGGGACAACCAACTCCTACGAGCAGTACTTC
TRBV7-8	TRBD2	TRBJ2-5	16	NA	CASSKLAGGSQETQYF	TGTGCCAGCAGCAAGCTAGCGGGGGGTTCCCAAGAGACCCAGTACTTC
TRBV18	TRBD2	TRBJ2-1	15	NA	CASSPGTSDYNEQFF	TGTGCCAGCTCTCCCGGGACTAGCGACTACAATGAGCAGTTCTTC